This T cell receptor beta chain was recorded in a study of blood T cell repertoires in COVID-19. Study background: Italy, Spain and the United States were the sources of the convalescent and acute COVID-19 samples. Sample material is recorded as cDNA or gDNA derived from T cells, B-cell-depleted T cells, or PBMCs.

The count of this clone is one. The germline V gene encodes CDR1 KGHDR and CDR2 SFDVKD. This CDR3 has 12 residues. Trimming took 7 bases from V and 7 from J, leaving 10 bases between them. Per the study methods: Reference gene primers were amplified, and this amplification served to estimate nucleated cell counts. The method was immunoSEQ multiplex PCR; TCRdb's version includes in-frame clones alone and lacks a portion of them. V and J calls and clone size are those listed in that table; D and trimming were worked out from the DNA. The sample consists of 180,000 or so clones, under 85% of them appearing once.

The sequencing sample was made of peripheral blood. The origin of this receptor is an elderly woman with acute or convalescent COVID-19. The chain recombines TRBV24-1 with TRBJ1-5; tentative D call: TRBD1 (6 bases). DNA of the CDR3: TGTGCCACCAGCATGACAGGCCAGCCCCAGCATTTT. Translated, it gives CATSMTGQPQHF.